Following are 11 T cell receptor beta chains from one sample sequenced in a study of shared T cell receptors in the human thymus. Assay used: immunoSEQ multiplex PCR; TCRdb lists only in-frame clones, some missing. The table includes more than 550,000 clones, approximately 87% detected once. The same sample was also studied in work on human thymus T cells.

Sequencing was done on a sample of thymocytes. These receptors came from a boy under three years old with a congenital heart defect.

J is TRBJ2-6 and V is TRBV2; 7 bases fit TRBD1. Germline loops: CDR1 SNHLY, CDR2 FYNNEI. This CDR3 contains 16 residues. V dropped 4 bases and J dropped 2; count of bases not matched to a gene: 5. CDR3 protein: CASSVLGGAGANVLTF. DNA for the CDR3: TGTGCCAGCAGTGTTCTAGGGGGCGCTGGGGCCAACGTCCTGACTTTC.

V usage is TRBV11-3 and J usage is TRBJ1-2; D gene unclear. V lost 4 bases, J lost 6 bases, and 6 bases lay in between. Germline V gene lookup returns CDR1 SGHNT and CDR2 YENEEA. The CDR3 runs 11 residues. CDR3 in amino acids: CASSCADGYTF. The DNA for the CDR3 is TGTGCCAGCAGCTGTGCGGATGGCTACACCTTC.

V usage is TRBV14 and J usage is TRBJ2-3, with 9 bases aligning to TRBD2. The CDR3 sequence is 19 residues long. Per germline, CDR1 SGHDN and CDR2 FVKESK. V shed 0 bases, J shed 4 bases, and the junction held 14 bases outside the gene matches. CDR3 residues: CASSQERFLAGDSSDTQYF. Here the CDR3 DNA reads TGTGCCAGCAGCCAAGAAAGGTTTTTAGCGGGAGATAGCTCAGATACGCAGTATTTT.

V and J are TRBV21-1 and TRBJ2-2; TRBD1, the table's D call, lacks a check against the DNA. TRBV21-1 is recorded as a pseudogene. The CDR3 consists of 21 residues. The CDR3 spells CASSKYGHRVRAPLNDGELFF. CDR3 DNA: TGTGCCAGCAGCAAATACGGCCATCGGGTCAGGGCCCCGCTTAATGACGGGGAGCTGTTTTTT.

The V gene is TRBV27, the J gene TRBJ2-7, with D possibly being TRBD2 (5 bases). The CDR3 is 15 residues long. Germline values: CDR1 MNHEY, CDR2 SMNVEV (reference sequence). Trimming stripped 2 bases from V and 2 bases from J, with 13 bases between. The CDR3 spells CASSLTRVAPYEQYF. CDR3 nucleotide sequence: TGTGCCAGCAGTTTAACGAGGGTAGCCCCCTACGAGCAGTACTTC.

This clone was observed a single time. This chain connects TRBV27 to TRBJ1-2, with 7 bases identical to TRBD1. The V gene's germline CDR1 is MNHEY and CDR2 SMNVEV (reference sequence). The ends lost 7 bases at V and 5 bases at J; junction bases unmatched: 22. CDR3 length: 18 amino acids. The CDR3 coding sequence is TGTGCCAGCACCTTTCGACCTACGGGAACAGGGGACCTTTATGGCTACACCTTC. Protein sequence: CASTFRPTGTGDLYGYTF.

The chain combines TRBV30 with TRBJ2-7; TRBD2 matches 8 bases. The germline gives CDR1 GTSNPN, CDR2 SVGIG (reference sequence). Unmatched junction bases numbered 6, after V lost 3 bases and J lost 2 bases. This CDR3 contains 14 residues. The DNA of the CDR3 is TGTGCCTGGAGAGGGACTAGGTTCCCCTACGAGCAGTACTTC. Translated: CAWRGTRFPYEQYF.

V and J are TRBV11-2 and TRBJ2-7; D call uncertain. Between the trimmed V and J ends, which lost 3 bases and 0 bases, there was a span of 9 bases. There are 14 residues in the CDR3. The germline V gene encodes CDR1 SGHAT and CDR2 FQNNGV. CDR3 protein: CASSFNGNSYEQYF. CDR3 DNA sequence: TGTGCCAGCAGCTTTAACGGTAACTCCTACGAGCAGTACTTC. The whole variable domain, filled in from reference TRBV11-2 and TRBJ2-7, reads EAGVAQSPRYKIIEKRQSVAFWCNPISGHATLYWYQQILGQGPKLLIQFQNNGVVDDSQLPKDRFSAERLKGVDSTLKIQPAKLEDSAVYLCASSFNGNSYEQYFGPGTRLTVT.

The chain has TRBV5-1 and TRBJ1-3; possible D gene TRBD1, 6 bases. Germline CDR1 and CDR2: SGHRS and YFSETQ. The V end lost 4 bases, the J end lost 3 bases, and 17 bases lay between the germline ends. The CDR3 has 16 residues. Here the CDR3 DNA reads TGCGCCAGCAGCCCCCACCTGGGGGGGCTTGGAAACACCATATATTTT. This translates into CASSPHLGGLGNTIYF. Full variable domain (remainder filled in from reference TRBV5-1 and TRBJ1-3): KAGVTQTPRYLIKTRGQQVTLSCSPISGHRSVSWYQQTPGQGLQFLFEYFSETQRNKGNFPGRFSGRQFSNSRSEMNVSTLELGDSALYLCASSPHLGGLGNTIYFGEGSWLTVV.

The J gene is TRBJ2-1, the V gene TRBV7-2; possible D gene TRBD2, 5 bases. The CDR3 runs to 14 residues. Germline V CDR1 and CDR2: SGHTA, FQGNSA. The V end was cut by 3 bases, the J end by 8 bases, with 14 bases between. CDR3 in amino acids: CASSLADVSDEQFF. As DNA, the CDR3 is TGTGCCAGCAGCTTGGCAGATGTTAGCGATGAGCAGTTCTTC.

The rearrangement links TRBV4-1 to TRBJ2-1, with 8 bases lining up with TRBD2. The V and J ends lost 4 bases and 13 bases, in that order; junction bases with no gene match: 12. The germline CDR1 and CDR2 sequences are MGHRA and YSYEKL. The CDR3 contains 14 residues. DNA of the CDR3: TGCGCCAGCAGCCCCACAGCGGGAGAGTTACCCCAGTTCTTC. Protein sequence: CASSPTAGELPQFF.